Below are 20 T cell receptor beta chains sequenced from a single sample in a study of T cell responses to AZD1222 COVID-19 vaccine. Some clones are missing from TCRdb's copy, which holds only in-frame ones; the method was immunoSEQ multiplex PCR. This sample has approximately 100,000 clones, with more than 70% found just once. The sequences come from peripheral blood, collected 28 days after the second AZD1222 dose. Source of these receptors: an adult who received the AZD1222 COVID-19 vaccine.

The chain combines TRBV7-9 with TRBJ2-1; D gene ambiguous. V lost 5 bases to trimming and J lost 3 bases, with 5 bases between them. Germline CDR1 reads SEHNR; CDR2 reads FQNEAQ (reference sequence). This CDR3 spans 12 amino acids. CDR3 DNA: TGTGCCAGCAGCACCCACTACAATGAGCAGTTCTTC. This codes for CASSTHYNEQFF.

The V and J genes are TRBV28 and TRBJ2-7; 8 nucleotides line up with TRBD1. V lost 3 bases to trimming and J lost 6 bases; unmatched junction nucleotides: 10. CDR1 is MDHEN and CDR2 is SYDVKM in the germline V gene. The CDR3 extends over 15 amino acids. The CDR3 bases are TGTGCCAGCAGTTTGGCCTCAGGGGGCGCGTCCGAGCAGTACTTC. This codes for CASSLASGGASEQYF. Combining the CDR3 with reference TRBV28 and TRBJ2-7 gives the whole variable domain DVKVTQSSRYLVKRTGEKVFLECVQDMDHENMFWYRQDPGLGLRLIYFSYDVKMKEKGDIPEGYSVSREKKERFSLILESASTNQTSMYLCASSLASGGASEQYFGPGTRLTVT.

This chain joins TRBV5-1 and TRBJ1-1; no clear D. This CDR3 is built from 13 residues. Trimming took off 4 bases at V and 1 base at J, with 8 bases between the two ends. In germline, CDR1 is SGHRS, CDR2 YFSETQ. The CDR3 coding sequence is TGCGCCAGCAGCCTAAAATCGAACACTGAAGCTTTCTTT. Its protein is CASSLKSNTEAFF.

This chain's CDR3 is CASSPSSGRYEQYF. The CDR3 coding sequence is TGTGCCAGCAGTCCGTCTAGCGGGAGATACGAGCAGTACTTC. The gene calls are TRBV27 and TRBJ2-7; 10 nucleotides line up with TRBD2. J was trimmed by 4 bases and V by 5 bases; bases with no gene match: 5. There are 14 residues in the CDR3. Per germline, CDR1 MNHEY and CDR2 SMNVEV (reference sequence).

The CDR3 spells CASTLGQSAGTYEQYF. CDR3 coding DNA: TGTGCCAGCACTCTCGGACAGTCGGCCGGGACCTACGAGCAGTACTTC. V is TRBV2 and J is TRBJ2-7, with TRBD1 as a possible D gene (6 bases). The CDR3 runs to 16 residues. V was cut by 7 bases and J by 2 bases, with 21 bases left in between. Germline CDR1 and CDR2: SNHLY and FYNNEI.

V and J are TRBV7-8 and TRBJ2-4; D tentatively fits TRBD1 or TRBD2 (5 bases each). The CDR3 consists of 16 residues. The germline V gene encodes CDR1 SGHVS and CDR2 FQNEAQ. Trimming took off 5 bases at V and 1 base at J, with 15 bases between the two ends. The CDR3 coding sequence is TGTGCCAGCAGCGCTGGACTCGGGGCGGCCAAAAACATTCAGTACTTC. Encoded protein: CASSAGLGAAKNIQYF. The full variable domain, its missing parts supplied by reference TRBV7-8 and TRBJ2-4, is GAGVSQSPRYKVAKRGQDVALRCDPISGHVSLFWYQQALGQGPEFLTYFQNEAQLDKSGLPSDRFFAERPEGSVSTLKIQRTQQEDSAVYLCASSAGLGAAKNIQYFGAGTRLSVL.

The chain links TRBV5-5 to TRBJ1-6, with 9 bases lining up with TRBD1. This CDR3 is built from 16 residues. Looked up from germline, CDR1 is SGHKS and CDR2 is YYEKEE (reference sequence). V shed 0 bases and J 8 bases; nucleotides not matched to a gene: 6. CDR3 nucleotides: TGTGCCAGCAGCTTGGATCTACAGGGGGCAGATTCACCCCTCCACTTT. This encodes CASSLDLQGADSPLHF.

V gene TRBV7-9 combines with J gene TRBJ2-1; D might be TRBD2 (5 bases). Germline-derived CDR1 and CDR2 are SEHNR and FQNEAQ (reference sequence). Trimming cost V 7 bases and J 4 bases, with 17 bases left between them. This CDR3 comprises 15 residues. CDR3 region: CASTPKVGGYNEQFF. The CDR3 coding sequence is TGTGCCAGCACCCCAAAGGTTGGCGGGTACAATGAGCAGTTCTTC.

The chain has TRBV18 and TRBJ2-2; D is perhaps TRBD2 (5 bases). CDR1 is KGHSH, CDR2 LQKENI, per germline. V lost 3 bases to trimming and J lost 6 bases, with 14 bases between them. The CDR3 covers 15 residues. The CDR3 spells CASSPDRAVAGELFF. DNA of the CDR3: TGTGCCAGCTCACCGGACCGAGCGGTAGCCGGGGAGCTGTTTTTT.

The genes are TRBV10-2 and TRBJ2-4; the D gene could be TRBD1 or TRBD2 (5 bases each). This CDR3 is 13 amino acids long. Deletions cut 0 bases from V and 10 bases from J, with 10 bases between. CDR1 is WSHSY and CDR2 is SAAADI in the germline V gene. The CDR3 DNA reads TGCGCCAGCAGTGAGTCGGGGCTAGCTATTCAGTACTTC. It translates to CASSESGLAIQYF.

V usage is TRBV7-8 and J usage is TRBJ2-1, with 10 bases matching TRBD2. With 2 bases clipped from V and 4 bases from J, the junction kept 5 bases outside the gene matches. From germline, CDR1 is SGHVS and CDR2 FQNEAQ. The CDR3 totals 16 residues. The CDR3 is CASSLSLAGPYNEQFF. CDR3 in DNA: TGTGCCAGCAGCTTATCACTAGCGGGACCATACAATGAGCAGTTCTTC.

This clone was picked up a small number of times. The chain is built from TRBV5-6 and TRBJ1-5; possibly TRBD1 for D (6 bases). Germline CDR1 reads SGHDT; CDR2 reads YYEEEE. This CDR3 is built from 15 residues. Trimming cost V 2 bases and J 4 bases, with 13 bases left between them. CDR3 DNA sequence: TGTGCCAGCAGCTTAACAGGGTCGGGGAATCAGCCCCAGCATTTT. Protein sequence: CASSLTGSGNQPQHF. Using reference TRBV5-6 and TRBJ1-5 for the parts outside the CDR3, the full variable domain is DAGVTQSPTHLIKTRGQQVTLRCSPKSGHDTVSWYQQALGQGPQFIFQYYEEEERQRGNFPDRFSGHQFPNYSSELNVNALLLGDSALYLCASSLTGSGNQPQHFGDGTRLSIL.

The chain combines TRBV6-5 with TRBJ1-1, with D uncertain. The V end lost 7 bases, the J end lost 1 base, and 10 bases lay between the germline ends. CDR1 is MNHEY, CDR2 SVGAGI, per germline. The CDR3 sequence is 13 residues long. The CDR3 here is CASMVSQNTEAFF. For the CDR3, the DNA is TGTGCCAGCATGGTCAGTCAGAACACTGAAGCTTTCTTT.

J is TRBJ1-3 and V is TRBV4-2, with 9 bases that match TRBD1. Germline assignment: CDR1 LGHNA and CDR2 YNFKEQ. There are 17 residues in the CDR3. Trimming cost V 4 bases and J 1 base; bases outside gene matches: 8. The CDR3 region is CASSREVQGASGNTIYF. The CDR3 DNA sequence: TGTGCCAGCAGCCGAGAGGTACAGGGGGCTTCTGGAAACACCATATATTTT.

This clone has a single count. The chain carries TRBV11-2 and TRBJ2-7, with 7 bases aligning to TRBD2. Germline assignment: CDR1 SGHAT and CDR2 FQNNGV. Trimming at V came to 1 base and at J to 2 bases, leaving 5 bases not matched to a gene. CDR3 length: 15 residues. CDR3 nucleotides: TGTGCCAGCAGCTTAGGGGGAGGGGTACCCTACGAGCAGTACTTC. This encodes CASSLGGGVPYEQYF.

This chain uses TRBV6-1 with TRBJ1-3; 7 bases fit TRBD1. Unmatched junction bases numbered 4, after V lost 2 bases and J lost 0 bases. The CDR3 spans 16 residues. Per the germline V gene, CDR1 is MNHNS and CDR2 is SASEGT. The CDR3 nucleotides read TGTGCCAGCAGTGAAACCGGGACAGACTCTGGAAACACCATATATTTT. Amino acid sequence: CASSETGTDSGNTIYF.

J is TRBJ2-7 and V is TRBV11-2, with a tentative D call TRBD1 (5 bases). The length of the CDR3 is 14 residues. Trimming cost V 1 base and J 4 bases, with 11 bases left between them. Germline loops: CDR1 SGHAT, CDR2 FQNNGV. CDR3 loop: CASSLGGSLYEQYF. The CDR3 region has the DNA TGTGCCAGCAGCTTAGGGGGCAGCCTTTACGAGCAGTACTTC.

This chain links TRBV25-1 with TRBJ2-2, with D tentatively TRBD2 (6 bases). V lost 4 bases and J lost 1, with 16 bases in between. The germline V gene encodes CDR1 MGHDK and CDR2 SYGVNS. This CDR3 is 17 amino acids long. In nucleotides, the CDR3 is TGTGCCAGCAGTGCCTCCCCGTGGGGGGTGAACACCGGGGAGCTGTTTTTT. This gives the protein CASSASPWGVNTGELFF.

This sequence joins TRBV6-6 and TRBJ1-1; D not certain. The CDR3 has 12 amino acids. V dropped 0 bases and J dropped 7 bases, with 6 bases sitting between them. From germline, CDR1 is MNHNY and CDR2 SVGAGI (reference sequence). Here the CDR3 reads CASSYSLGEAFF. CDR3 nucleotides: TGTGCCAGCAGTTACTCTCTGGGTGAAGCTTTCTTT.

In DNA form, the CDR3 reads TGTGCCAGCAGCCAAGGGGCGGGAGGGTCCTACAATGAGCAGTTCTTC. Protein sequence: CASSQGAGGSYNEQFF. The chain uses TRBV3-1 (or the pseudogene TRBV3-2) and TRBJ2-1; TRBD2 matches at 9 bases. The trim removed 1 base at V and 1 base at J, leaving 2 bases unmatched. The length of the CDR3 is 16 residues. Germline V gene data show CDR1 as LGHDT and CDR2 as YNNKEL (reference sequence).